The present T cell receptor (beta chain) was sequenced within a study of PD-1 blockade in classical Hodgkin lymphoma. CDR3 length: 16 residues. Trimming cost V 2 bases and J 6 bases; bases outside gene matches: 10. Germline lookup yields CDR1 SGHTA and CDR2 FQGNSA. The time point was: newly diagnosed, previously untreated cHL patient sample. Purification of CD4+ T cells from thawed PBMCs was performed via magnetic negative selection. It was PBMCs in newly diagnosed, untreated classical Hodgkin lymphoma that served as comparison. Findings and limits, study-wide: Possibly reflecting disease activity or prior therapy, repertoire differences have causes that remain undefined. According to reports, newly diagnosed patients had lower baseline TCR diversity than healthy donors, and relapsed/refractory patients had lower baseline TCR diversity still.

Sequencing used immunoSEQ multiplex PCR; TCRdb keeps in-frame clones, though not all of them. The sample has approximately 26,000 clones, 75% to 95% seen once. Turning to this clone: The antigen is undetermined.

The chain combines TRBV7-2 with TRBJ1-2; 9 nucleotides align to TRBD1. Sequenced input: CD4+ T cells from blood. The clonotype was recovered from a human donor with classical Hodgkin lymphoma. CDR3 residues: CASSLLGNRGPNGYTF. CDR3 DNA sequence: TGTGCCAGCAGCTTACTTGGCAACAGGGGGCCGAATGGCTACACCTTC.